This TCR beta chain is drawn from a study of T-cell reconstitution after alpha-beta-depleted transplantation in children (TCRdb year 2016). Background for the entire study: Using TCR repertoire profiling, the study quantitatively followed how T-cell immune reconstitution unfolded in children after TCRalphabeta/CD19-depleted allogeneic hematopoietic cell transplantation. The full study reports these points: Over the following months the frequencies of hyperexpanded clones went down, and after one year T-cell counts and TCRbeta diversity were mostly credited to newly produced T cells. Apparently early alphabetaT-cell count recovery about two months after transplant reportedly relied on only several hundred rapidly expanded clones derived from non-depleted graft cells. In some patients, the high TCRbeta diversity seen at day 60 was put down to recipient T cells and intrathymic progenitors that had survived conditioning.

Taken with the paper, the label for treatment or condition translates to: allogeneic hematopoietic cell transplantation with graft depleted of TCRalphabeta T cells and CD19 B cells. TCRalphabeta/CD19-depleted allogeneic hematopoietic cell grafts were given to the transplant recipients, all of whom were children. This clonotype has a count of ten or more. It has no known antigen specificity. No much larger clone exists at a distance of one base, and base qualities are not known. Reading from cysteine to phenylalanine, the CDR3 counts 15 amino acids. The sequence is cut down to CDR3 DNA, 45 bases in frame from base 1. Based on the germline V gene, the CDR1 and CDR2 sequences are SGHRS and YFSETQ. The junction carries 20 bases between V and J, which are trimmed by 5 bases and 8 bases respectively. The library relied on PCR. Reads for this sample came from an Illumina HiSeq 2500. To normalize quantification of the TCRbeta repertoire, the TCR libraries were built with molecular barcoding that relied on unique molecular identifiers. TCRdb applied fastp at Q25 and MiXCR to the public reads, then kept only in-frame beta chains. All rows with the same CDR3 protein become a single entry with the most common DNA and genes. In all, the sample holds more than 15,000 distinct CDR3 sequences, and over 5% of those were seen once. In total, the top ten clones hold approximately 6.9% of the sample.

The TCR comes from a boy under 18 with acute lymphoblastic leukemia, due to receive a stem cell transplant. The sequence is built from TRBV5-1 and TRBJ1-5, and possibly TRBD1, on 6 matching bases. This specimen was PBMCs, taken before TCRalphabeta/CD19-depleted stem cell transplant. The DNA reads TGCGCCAGCAGGCCTACCGGGACAACGGAGGAGCCCCAGCATTTT. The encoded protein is CASRPTGTTEEPQHF.